Shown below are 9 T cell receptor beta chains from a single sample sequenced in a study of blood T cells in healthy people across ages (dated by TCRdb to between 2014 and 2016). Library construction relied on 5' RACE. These reads were obtained on an Illumina HiSeq 2500. A second PCR of roughly 6 to 12 cycles was run with a J-beta primer mix and a sample-barcoded 5' primer. The raw public data were reprocessed by TCRdb itself: fastp quality trimming at Q25, MiXCR clonotype calling, in-frame beta chains only. Each CDR3 protein appears once, grouped with its most common genes and DNA. Within this sample are 1 million or so distinct CDR3 sequences, with almost 25% of them counted one time only. Around 0.7% of the sample comes from the top ten. This sample also belongs to another study, concerning T cells of mothers and their children.

Sequenced material: blood. The origin of the receptors is a girl between 2 and 10 years old in good health.

This clonotype was seen a few times. The chain recombines TRBV28 with TRBJ2-1; D is ambiguous. This CDR3 region has 10 residues. The germline V and J ends were trimmed by 2 bases and 10 bases, with 3 bases remaining between them. In germline, CDR1 is MDHEN, CDR2 SYDVKM. CDR3 amino acids: CASSLTEQFF. The DNA for the CDR3 is TGTGCCAGCAGTTTAACAGAGCAGTTCTTC.

The chain is built from TRBV12-3 or TRBV12-4 and TRBJ2-3, with TRBD2 matching 9 bases. This CDR3 has 16 residues. With 2 bases clipped from V and 4 bases from J, the junction kept 7 bases outside the gene matches. The CDR3 nucleotides are TGTGCCAGCAGTTTAAGTAGACTAGCGGCCCCAGATACGCAGTATTTT. This translates into CASSLSRLAAPDTQYF.

The rearrangement links TRBV29-1 to TRBJ1-4, with D possibly matching TRBD1 (5 bases). CDR1 and CDR2 (germline): SQVTM, ANQGSEA. This CDR3 is built from 12 residues. The germline V and J ends were trimmed by 6 bases and 7 bases, with 12 bases remaining between them. The CDR3 coding sequence is TGCAGCGTACAGGTTGCCCGTGAAAAACTGTTTTTT. It is translated as CSVQVAREKLFF.

Only a few counts were recorded for this clonotype. The genes are TRBV7-2 and TRBJ2-5; D perhaps matches TRBD2 (5 bases). The J call may be faulty, since TRBJ2-7 better matches the DNA end. The CDR3 is made up of 15 amino acids. The germline CDR1 and CDR2 sequences are SGHTA and FQGNSA. The CDR3 loop reads CASSLGGQVGYEQYF. CDR3 sequence (DNA): TGTGCCAGCAGCTTAGGCGGGCAGGTGGGCTACGAGCAGTACTTC.

This chain links TRBV4-1 with TRBJ1-3, with D uncertain. The CDR3 is made up of 15 amino acids. Trimming left V 5 bases short and J 3 bases short, with 14 bases between. The germline CDR1 and CDR2 sequences are MGHRA and YSYEKL. CDR3 protein: CASSTDLYFGNTIYF. In nucleotides, the CDR3 is TGCGCCAGCAGCACGGACTTATACTTTGGAAACACCATATATTTT.

The rearrangement links TRBV6-6 to TRBJ2-2, with unresolved D. Germline V gene sequence: CDR1 MNHNY, CDR2 SVGAGI (reference sequence). V was clipped by 0 bases and J by 3 bases, with 11 bases between them. This CDR3 has 16 residues. The CDR3 reads CASSYSTPEYTGELFF. CDR3 sequence (DNA): TGTGCCAGCAGTTACTCGACGCCAGAATACACCGGGGAGCTGTTTTTT.

The chain uses TRBV10-3 and TRBJ2-7; D not resolved. Trimming removed 2 bases from V and 5 bases from J, with 7 bases in between. The V gene's germline CDR1 is ENHRY and CDR2 SYGVKD. This CDR3 is 12 amino acids long. The CDR3: CAISEPFNEQYF. In nucleotides, the CDR3 is TGTGCCATCAGTGAGCCCTTCAACGAGCAGTACTTC.

CDR3 protein: CSVEDPWDRVDNEQFF. The DNA for the CDR3 is TGCAGCGTTGAAGATCCTTGGGACAGGGTAGACAATGAGCAGTTCTTC. This sequence joins TRBV29-1 and TRBJ2-1, with 9 positions matching TRBD1. Germline CDR1 is SQVTM and CDR2 is ANQGSEA. The CDR3 length is 16 residues. V lost 0 bases, J lost 5 bases, and 8 bases stayed unmatched.

This clonotype showed up just a few times. The CDR3 sequence is CASSGGQGLYEQYF. The DNA of the CDR3 is TGTGCCAGCAGTGGCGGACAGGGTTTATACGAGCAGTACTTC. This sequence joins TRBV6-4 and TRBJ2-7, with 8 bases that match TRBD1. The CDR3 spans 14 residues. Trimming took 4 bases from V and 4 from J; bases not matched to a gene: 6. CDR1 and CDR2 from the germline V gene are MRHNA and SNTAGT.